The TCR beta chain described here comes from a study of identical twins (dated by TCRdb to the mid-2010s). Concerning the study at large: The study deep-sequenced TCR alpha and beta repertoires from monozygotic twins, unrelated adults of various ages and cord blood to test whether fetal clonotypes persist. To rule out contamination, the twin experiments were replicated at different times with different library preparation protocols. Study-wide findings and limitations: A weaker excess of twin sharing was found in beta out-of-frame sequences because the signal-to-noise ratio was lowered by fewer shared sequences. Invariant T cells such as MAIT and iNKT could partly confound zero-insertion analyses, though diverse VJ usage argued against this for most clonotypes. Out-of-frame TCR alpha sharing in monozygotic twins was systematically underestimated by recombination models, whereas sharing between unrelated individuals was in agreement with the recombination models. Fewer insertions were carried by abundant cord blood beta clonotypes, a similar but weaker trend appeared in young adult naive repertoires, and no such trend appeared in memory repertoires. Compared with coincidental sharing between unrelated individuals, out-of-frame TCR alpha sequences shared between twins had an excess of sequences with low generation probability. Because the same donors could not be followed over many years, the conclusions relied on cross-sectional statistical analysis.

Only healthy Caucasian donors were included. Three pairs of female monozygotic twins, all aged roughly 18 to 29 years, were included in the twin cohort. Positive isolation kits from Invitrogen were used to isolate CD4+ and CD8+ T cell populations. The CDR3 runs 16 amino acids, cysteine and phenylalanine included. Left in the record is the CDR3 DNA by itself, 48 bases read in frame from the first base. CDR1 and CDR2 are read off the germline V gene (reference sequence) as DFQATT and SNEGSKA. Ends trimmed: V by 1 base, J by 3 bases; bases unmatched to a gene: 5. The library was prepared using 5' RACE. Sequencer: Illumina HiSeq 2000. A universal primer binding site was introduced by template switching, and a unique molecular identifier was present in the final cDNA, enabling accurate counting of TCR cDNA molecules. Specific primers in the conserved constant-segment region were used to synthesize first-strand cDNA for TCR alpha and beta chains. To control for contamination, each cDNA library was double barcoded with a SMART-Mk sample barcode plus Illumina barcodes. TruSeq adapter sequences along with Illumina sample barcodes were introduced in two successive PCR steps. Sequencing of the TCR alpha and beta cDNA libraries was done on the Illumina HiSeq platform using custom primers. The source study handled its data this way. MiGEC processed the raw reads to extract unique molecular identifiers, while MiXCR was used to determine the CDR3 positions. For each individual, recombination models were inferred using an EM algorithm with the repgenHMM and IGoR tools. The tcR package in R was used for shared clonotype analysis, with sharing normalized by the product of cloneset sizes. To study raw recombination free of thymic and clonal selection effects, out-of-frame nonproductive sequences were analyzed. The public reads were quality trimmed at Q25 with fastp and then assembled into clones with MiXCR by TCRdb, keeping productive beta chains. Each entry is one CDR3 protein sequence, shown with its most common DNA and genes. It is TCRdb's table, rather than the study itself, that gives the V and J calls and clone size. Counted in this sample were 400,000 to 550,000 distinct CDR3 sequences; roughly a fifth of them appeared once. The ten largest clones represent about 0.91% of the sample.

With regard to this clonotype: Its cognate antigen has yet to be identified. Base qualities are not recorded, but no much larger clone differs from it by a single base.

The data were also submitted as part of a second study, on T cells expressing NK-cell markers. Reported in the second study: Fewer than ten donors provided sorted CD3+CD56+NKG2C+, CD3+CD56+NKG2C- and CD3+CD56-NKG2C+ T-cell subsets, whose TCR beta-chain repertoires were profiled. Among the eight sequenced donors, only one was HCMV-seronegative, while the other seven were HCMV-seropositive. To restrict sorting to alphabetaTCR-expressing T cells, an anti-gammadeltaTCR antibody was added in several experiments. In more than five donors, the dominant CD3+CD56+NKG2C+ clonotypes were found to rank among the top 10 CD8+ clonotypes and to make up roughly 1.0-7.5% of CD8+ T cells. Those dominant clonotypes were again the most abundant among CD3+CD56-NKG2C+ cells in a few donors, at roughly 28.3-65%. Whether the expanded NKG2C-expressing T cell clones were specific for HCMV antigens remained unclear. The eight sequenced donors were randomly selected healthy volunteers, three men and five women. HCMV serostatus was determined by detecting HCMV-specific IgG in serum with a commercial ELISA kit. MIGEC was used to demultiplex reads and group the reads by UMI, and MiTCR was used to assemble and quantify clonotypes. Only TCR cDNA sequences supported by at least two reads were kept to exclude erroneous sequences. The tcR package was used for downstream repertoire analysis, and clonotypes were matched between fractions using CDR3 nucleotide sequence together with V segment. Antigen specificity was annotated against VDJdb with VDJmatch, allowing one amino acid substitution in CDR3.

The rearrangement combines TRBV20-1 with TRBJ2-3; TRBD2 fits 12 bases in the junction. This sequence was found in a woman younger than 35 in good health. The material sequenced was CD4+ T cells sorted from blood. CDR3 sequence: CSARVPTSGRTDTQYF. DNA sequence: TGCAGTGCTAGAGTCCCGACTAGCGGGAGAACAGATACGCAGTATTTT.